Following are 8 T cell receptor beta chains from one sample sequenced in a study of T cells after yellow fever vaccination. TCRdb analysed the 5' RACE reads with MiXCR anew, one entry per CDR3 protein. This sample carries around 30,000 distinct CDR3 sequences, 6% to 8.5% of them seen once, and the ten largest clones take under 25%. The source material was PBMCs, either bulk or a sorted T-cell subset (CD4+, CD8+, memory, or dextramer-sorted; not recorded which), sampled on the day of the first yellow fever vaccination. All receptors derive from a man aged 18 to 35 who received the YFV17D yellow fever vaccine.

This clonotype came up many times. V usage is TRBV6-5 and J usage is TRBJ1-6; D not resolved. V was trimmed by 4 bases and J by 7 bases, leaving 14 bases between them. Germline V CDR1 and CDR2: MNHEY, SVGAGI. CDR3 length equals 15 residues. Here the CDR3 reads CASSFKVRRNSPLHF. The CDR3 DNA sequence: TGTGCCAGCAGTTTTAAGGTCAGAAGGAATTCACCCCTCCACTTT.

As DNA, the CDR3 is TGTGCCAGCAGCTTATTGTCAGGCAACGAGCAGTACTTC. Protein: CASSLLSGNEQYF. The J gene is TRBJ2-7, the V gene TRBV7-2, with D unclear. Trimming removed 2 bases from V and 5 bases from J, with 10 bases in between. The CDR3 is 13 amino acids. Germline CDR1 SGHTA, CDR2 FQGNSA.

This clonotype was detected ten times or more. The V call is TRBV29-1, the J call TRBJ2-5; either TRBD1 or TRBD2 may supply D (5 bases each). Trimming left V 0 bases short and J 0 bases short, with 20 bases between. Germline V CDR1 and CDR2: SQVTM, ANQGSEA. CDR3 length equals 18 residues. The CDR3 spells CSVEDHMSGRPYQETQYF. DNA for the CDR3: TGCAGCGTTGAAGATCATATGTCAGGGAGACCGTACCAAGAGACCCAGTACTTC.

This clonotype was observed a few times. The chain is built from TRBV14 and TRBJ1-1; D might be TRBD1 (6 bases). This CDR3 is 14 amino acids long. Germline assignment: CDR1 SGHDN and CDR2 FVKESK. Trimming stripped 4 bases from V and 4 bases from J, with 13 bases between. The CDR3 sequence is CASSPIQGPTEAFF. In DNA, the CDR3 is TGTGCCAGCAGCCCAATCCAGGGGCCCACTGAAGCTTTCTTT.

This clonotype was detected many times. This chain uses TRBV14 with TRBJ2-2; 10 bases fit TRBD1. V trimming: 1 base; J trimming: 4 bases; junction bases outside the gene matches: 6. CDR1 is SGHDN and CDR2 is FVKESK in the germline V gene. CDR3 length: 17 residues. Here the CDR3 DNA reads TGTGCCAGCAGCCAAGGGTCTAGGACAGGGGGCACCGGGGAGCTGTTTTTT. This translates into CASSQGSRTGGTGELFF. Variable domain in full (rest from reference TRBV14 and TRBJ2-2): EAGVTQFPSHSVIEKGQTVTLRCDPISGHDNLYWYRRVMGKEIKFLLHFVKESKQDESGMPNNRFLAERTGGTYSTLKVQPAELEDSGVYFCASSQGSRTGGTGELFFGEGSRLTVL.

This clonotype has a single count. This chain connects TRBV5-1 to TRBJ2-7, with D perhaps assigned TRBD1 or TRBD2 (5 bases each). The V gene's germline CDR1 is SGHRS and CDR2 YFSETQ. Trimming stripped 7 bases from V and 11 bases from J, with 16 bases between. There are 11 residues in the CDR3. The CDR3: CASAQDGVKYF. CDR3 coding DNA: TGCGCCAGCGCACAGGACGGGGTAAAGTACTTC.

This clonotype has ten or more counts. The chain combines TRBV4-3 with TRBJ2-7; D unresolved. Deletions cut 1 base from V and 6 bases from J, with 7 bases between. The length of the CDR3 is 12 residues. Germline V CDR1 and CDR2: LGHNA, YSLEER. CDR3 sequence: CASSQGGSEQYF. The CDR3 nucleotides read TGCGCCAGCAGCCAAGGAGGCTCCGAGCAGTACTTC.

The V call is TRBV18, the J call TRBJ1-5; possible D gene TRBD1, 5 bases. Trimming left V 2 bases short and J 8 bases short, with 16 bases between. Per the germline V gene, CDR1 is KGHSH and CDR2 is LQKENI. This CDR3 has 15 amino acids. CDR3: CASSPDRQPLKPQHF. The CDR3 coding sequence is TGTGCCAGCTCACCAGACCGACAGCCCTTAAAGCCCCAGCATTTT.